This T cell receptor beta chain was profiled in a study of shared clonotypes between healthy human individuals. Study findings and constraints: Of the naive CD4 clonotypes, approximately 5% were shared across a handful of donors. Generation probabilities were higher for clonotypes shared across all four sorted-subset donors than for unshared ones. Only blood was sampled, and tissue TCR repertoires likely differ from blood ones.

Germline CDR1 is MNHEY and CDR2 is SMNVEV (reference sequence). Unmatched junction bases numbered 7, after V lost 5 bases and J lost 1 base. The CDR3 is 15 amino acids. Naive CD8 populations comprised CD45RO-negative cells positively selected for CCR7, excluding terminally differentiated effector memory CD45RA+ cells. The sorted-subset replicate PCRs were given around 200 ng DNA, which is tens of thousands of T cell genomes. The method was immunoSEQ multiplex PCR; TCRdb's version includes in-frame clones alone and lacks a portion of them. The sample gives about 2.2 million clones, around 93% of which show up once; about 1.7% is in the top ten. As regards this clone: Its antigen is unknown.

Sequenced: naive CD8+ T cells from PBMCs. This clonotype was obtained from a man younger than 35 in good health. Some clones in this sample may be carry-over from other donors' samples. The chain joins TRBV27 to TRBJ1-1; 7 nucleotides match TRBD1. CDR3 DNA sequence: TGTGCCAGCAGTCCCAGGGGGGGCGGGAACACTGAAGCTTTCTTT. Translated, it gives CASSPRGGGNTEAFF.